A selection of T cell receptor beta chains follows, all from one sample in a study of blood T cells in healthy people across ages. TCRdb recomputed calls from the 5' RACE reads with MiXCR, one row per CDR3 protein. The repertoire holds about 290,000 distinct CDR3 sequences, with roughly 26% as singletons. The sequencing sample was made of blood. Receptor source: a woman in her 70s in good health. The CDR3 runs from the conserved cysteine through the conserved F or W. Each record gives: CDR3 DNA, CDR3 protein, V gene, J gene, D gene, clone size. The D gene is left open where the match is weak. Rows give clone size only sometimes, using once, few, many, or a class for an expanded clone.

cdr3_nt: TGCAGTGCTAAATCGCAGGCAGGAACCTATGGCTACACCTTC; cdr3_aa: CSAKSQAGTYGYTF; v_call: TRBV20-1; j_call: TRBJ1-2; d_call: -; clone_size: once
cdr3_nt: TGCAGTGCTAGAGATACCCGGGGTAGCGGGAGTCACGAGCAGTACTTC; cdr3_aa: CSARDTRGSGSHEQYF; v_call: TRBV20-1; j_call: TRBJ2-7; d_call: TRBD2; clone_size: -
cdr3_nt: TGCAGTGTCAAGTCGGCCAACTCCTACGAGCAGTACTTC; cdr3_aa: CSVKSANSYEQYF; v_call: TRBV20-1; j_call: TRBJ2-7; d_call: -; clone_size: -
cdr3_nt: TGTGCCAGCAGCAGCAAAGCGGGAGGGCCGGGGGATGAGCAGTTCTTC; cdr3_aa: CASSSKAGGPGDEQFF; v_call: TRBV21-1; j_call: TRBJ2-1; d_call: -; clone_size: -
cdr3_nt: TGCAGCGTTGTGACTAGCGGGAGAGGGGGTGAGCAGTACTTC; cdr3_aa: CSVVTSGRGGEQYF; v_call: TRBV29-1; j_call: TRBJ2-7; d_call: TRBD2; clone_size: few
cdr3_nt: TGTGCCAGCAGTGTCAGGGACTCGGGGTATGGCTACACCTTC; cdr3_aa: CASSVRDSGYGYTF; v_call: TRBV6-1; j_call: TRBJ1-2; d_call: -; clone_size: -
cdr3_nt: TGCAGTGCCAACCGCGACAGACAGGGGGCGGGCGAGACCCAGTACTTC; cdr3_aa: CSANRDRQGAGETQYF; v_call: TRBV20-1; j_call: TRBJ2-5; d_call: TRBD1; clone_size: many
cdr3_nt: TGCGCCAGCAGCCAAAAACCGGGACGAACTCAAGAGACCCAGTACTTC; cdr3_aa: CASSQKPGRTQETQYF; v_call: TRBV4-1; j_call: TRBJ2-5; d_call: -; clone_size: many
cdr3_nt: TGCAGTGCTAGCGCTACTAAAAATGAGCAGTTCTTC; cdr3_aa: CSASATKNEQFF; v_call: TRBV20-1; j_call: TRBJ2-1; d_call: -; clone_size: -
cdr3_nt: TGTGCCAGCAGCCCACACAGCTACGAGCAGTACTTC; cdr3_aa: CASSPHSYEQYF; v_call: TRBV7-2; j_call: TRBJ2-7; d_call: -; clone_size: -
cdr3_nt: TGCAGTCCCCGGGGGATCGGTACCTACGAGCAGTACTTC; cdr3_aa: CSPRGIGTYEQYF; v_call: TRBV20-1; j_call: TRBJ2-7; d_call: -; clone_size: few
cdr3_nt: TGTGCCAGCAGCCCCGGGGGGGCTTATGCGAGGGATACGCAGTATTTT; cdr3_aa: CASSPGGAYARDTQYF; v_call: TRBV11-2; j_call: TRBJ2-3; d_call: TRBD2; clone_size: -
cdr3_nt: TGTGCCACCAGTGCCCTAGCGGGAGGTCGAGAGACCCAGTACTTC; cdr3_aa: CATSALAGGRETQYF; v_call: TRBV24-1; j_call: TRBJ2-5; d_call: TRBD2; clone_size: few
cdr3_nt: TGTGCCAGCAGGCCGGCAGGGCTCCACTATGGCTACACCTTC; cdr3_aa: CASRPAGLHYGYTF; v_call: TRBV12-3/TRBV12-4; j_call: TRBJ1-2; d_call: -; clone_size: few
cdr3_nt: TGTGCCATCAGTGGACTAGCGGGAGCAGATACGCAGTATTTT; cdr3_aa: CAISGLAGADTQYF; v_call: TRBV10-3; j_call: TRBJ2-3; d_call: TRBD2; clone_size: few
cdr3_nt: TGTGCCAGCAGCTTGCTCGGGACAGCCCAAGAGACCCAGTACTTC; cdr3_aa: CASSLLGTAQETQYF; v_call: TRBV5-5; j_call: TRBJ2-5; d_call: TRBD1; clone_size: -
cdr3_nt: TGTGCCAGCTACCGGGACGGCAACTCCTACGAGCAGTACTTC; cdr3_aa: CASYRDGNSYEQYF; v_call: TRBV28; j_call: TRBJ2-7; d_call: -; clone_size: -
cdr3_nt: TGTGCCAGCAGCGTTCAGGCGGGAGTGGGGACCCAGTACTTC; cdr3_aa: CASSVQAGVGTQYF; v_call: TRBV9; j_call: TRBJ2-5; d_call: TRBD2; clone_size: -
cdr3_nt: TGTGCCATCAGGACGCAGGGGAACACTGAAGCTTTCTTT; cdr3_aa: CAIRTQGNTEAFF; v_call: TRBV10-3; j_call: TRBJ1-1; d_call: -; clone_size: few
cdr3_nt: TGCAGTGCTAGGTGGACAGGGGGCTTTGATACCAAAAACATTCAGTACTTC; cdr3_aa: CSARWTGGFDTKNIQYF; v_call: TRBV20-1; j_call: TRBJ2-4; d_call: TRBD1; clone_size: few
cdr3_nt: TGTGCCAGCAGCGCTGGGGCCTCGGTGAATTCACCCCTCCACTTT; cdr3_aa: CASSAGASVNSPLHF; v_call: TRBV6-1; j_call: TRBJ1-6; d_call: -; clone_size: few
cdr3_nt: TGCAGTGCTAATAGGGGTAACAATGAGCAGTTCTTC; cdr3_aa: CSANRGNNEQFF; v_call: TRBV20-1; j_call: TRBJ2-1; d_call: -; clone_size: many
cdr3_nt: TGTGCCAGCAGAAGTGGAGCGGGAGGGGGGGGGCATACGCAGTATTTT; cdr3_aa: CASRSGAGGGGHTQYF; v_call: TRBV27; j_call: TRBJ2-3; d_call: TRBD2; clone_size: few
cdr3_nt: TGCGCCAGCAGCAAAGACGGCCGCGTGTGGACAGATACGCAGTATTTT; cdr3_aa: CASSKDGRVWTDTQYF; v_call: TRBV4-3; j_call: TRBJ2-3; d_call: -; clone_size: -
cdr3_nt: TGTGCCAGCAGACGTAGCGGGAGGTTTAATGAGCAGTTCTTC; cdr3_aa: CASRRSGRFNEQFF; v_call: TRBV27; j_call: TRBJ2-1; d_call: TRBD2; clone_size: few
cdr3_nt: TGTGCCAGCAGTTCCCTAATAACTACAGGGGAGGCCCCAAACATTCAGTACTTC; cdr3_aa: CASSSLITTGEAPNIQYF; v_call: TRBV28; j_call: TRBJ2-4; d_call: -; clone_size: -
cdr3_nt: TGTGCCAGAAGCCCCAACGTTAGCACAGATACGCAGTATTTT; cdr3_aa: CARSPNVSTDTQYF; v_call: TRBV5-3; j_call: TRBJ2-3; d_call: -; clone_size: -
cdr3_nt: TGTGCCAGCAGTTTGATGGCGGGAAAAGATACGCAGTATTTT; cdr3_aa: CASSLMAGKDTQYF; v_call: TRBV12-3/TRBV12-4; j_call: TRBJ2-3; d_call: -; clone_size: few
cdr3_nt: TGTGCCAGCAGCCCAAGACACAATCGCGAGCAGTACTTC; cdr3_aa: CASSPRHNREQYF; v_call: TRBV7-2; j_call: TRBJ2-7; d_call: -; clone_size: once
cdr3_nt: TGTGCCAGCAGTTACCTAGCGGGAGGACCCACAGATACGCAGTATTTT; cdr3_aa: CASSYLAGGPTDTQYF; v_call: TRBV11-2; j_call: TRBJ2-3; d_call: TRBD2; clone_size: -
cdr3_nt: TGTGCCAGTATACAGGGGGTGGGGAGAGAGCAGTACTTC; cdr3_aa: CASIQGVGREQYF; v_call: TRBV2; j_call: TRBJ2-5; d_call: TRBD1; clone_size: -
cdr3_nt: TGTGCCAGCAGCTGGACTAGCGGGAAGAACACCGGGGAGCTGTTTTTT; cdr3_aa: CASSWTSGKNTGELFF; v_call: TRBV7-3; j_call: TRBJ2-2; d_call: TRBD2; clone_size: -
cdr3_nt: TGTGCCAGCATAGATCAGGGGCTCAGAAGCGGCTACACCTTC; cdr3_aa: CASIDQGLRSGYTF; v_call: TRBV28; j_call: TRBJ1-2; d_call: -; clone_size: -
cdr3_nt: TGTGCCAGTAGTATTAGTCTAGCGGAAAGCTACGAGCAGTACTTC; cdr3_aa: CASSISLAESYEQYF; v_call: TRBV19; j_call: TRBJ2-7; d_call: TRBD2; clone_size: few
cdr3_nt: TGTGCCAGCAGTGTGAGGCTAGCGGGAGGTGACAATGAGCAGTTCTTC; cdr3_aa: CASSVRLAGGDNEQFF; v_call: TRBV27; j_call: TRBJ2-1; d_call: TRBD2; clone_size: -
cdr3_nt: TGTGCCATCAGTGGGGGGACAGGCTACTACAATGAGCAGTTCTTC; cdr3_aa: CAISGGTGYYNEQFF; v_call: TRBV10-3; j_call: TRBJ2-1; d_call: TRBD1; clone_size: -
cdr3_nt: TGCAGTGCCAGCGGACCCCAAGAGACCCAGTACTTC; cdr3_aa: CSASGPQETQYF; v_call: TRBV20-1; j_call: TRBJ2-5; d_call: -; clone_size: -